The 32 T cell receptor beta chains presented below share a single source sample, sequenced in a study of T cells in Graves' hyperthyroidism and ophthalmopathy. It was RNA transcripts that yielded the amplified TCR beta CDR3 regions. First-round RT-PCR targeting the TCR CDR3 was performed with the HTBI primer set. One entry per CDR3 protein, called by TCRdb with MiXCR from the multiplex PCR reads. In the table there are around 700,000 distinct CDR3 sequences, roughly 32% of which are singletons. The sample consisted of blood. Source of these receptors: a woman aged 35 to 49 with Graves' hyperthyroidism.

The sample holds many counts of this clonotype. V is TRBV7-6 and J is TRBJ1-1; D remains ambiguous. Trimming shortened V by 0 bases and J by 3 bases, and 5 bases separated the two germline ends. Germline V gene lookup returns CDR1 SGHVS and CDR2 FNYEAQ. The CDR3 sequence is 13 residues long. This CDR3 reads CASSLAEDTEAFF. The CDR3 nucleotides are TGTGCCAGCAGCTTAGCCGAAGACACTGAAGCTTTCTTT.

This clonotype was observed at least ten times. The chain employs TRBV7-9 and TRBJ1-2, with 10 bases lining up with TRBD1. V dropped 5 bases and J dropped 8; count of bases not matched to a gene: 8. The CDR3 is made up of 14 amino acids. CDR1 and CDR2 from the germline V gene are SEHNR and FQNEAQ (reference sequence). The CDR3 loop is CASSPGDRGYGYTF. The CDR3 bases are TGTGCCAGCAGCCCCGGGGACAGGGGATACGGCTACACCTTC. Full variable domain (missing parts from reference TRBV7-9 and TRBJ1-2): DTGVSQNPRHKITKRGQNVTFRCDPISEHNRLYWYRQTLGQGPEFLTYFQNEAQLEKSRLLSDRFSAERPKGSFSTLEIQRTEQGDSAMYLCASSPGDRGYGYTFGSGTRLTVV.

The sample holds many counts of this clonotype. The rearrangement joins TRBV4-1 to TRBJ1-5, with D maybe TRBD1 (6 bases). The CDR3 is made up of 15 amino acids. The V gene lost 4 bases and the J gene lost 7 bases, with 17 bases spanning the gap. Looked up from germline, CDR1 is MGHRA and CDR2 is YSYEKL. The CDR3, as DNA: TGCGCCAGCAGCCGAGGTCAGGGGCGAGGACAGCCCCAGCATTTT. This translates into CASSRGQGRGQPQHF.

The chain carries TRBV6-6 and TRBJ2-5; D uncertain. From germline, CDR1 is MNHNY and CDR2 SVGAGI (reference sequence). This CDR3 region has 15 residues. The V end lost 4 bases, the J end lost 0 bases, and 12 bases lay between the germline ends. The CDR3 bases are TGTGCCAGCAGTTTAAATCGTCTGAACCAAGAGACCCAGTACTTC. Translated: CASSLNRLNQETQYF.

At least ten counts were recorded for this clonotype. V is TRBV6-5 and J is TRBJ1-2; maybe TRBD1 (6 bases). V lost 5 bases, J lost 6 bases, and 16 bases lay in between. The CDR3 is 14 residues long. Germline values: CDR1 MNHEY, CDR2 SVGAGI. This CDR3 is CASSRVEGGHGYTF. CDR3 DNA: TGTGCCAGCAGTCGTGTGGAGGGGGGCCATGGCTACACCTTC.

The chain is built from TRBV2 and TRBJ2-5; 11 positions match TRBD2. Germline V CDR1 and CDR2: SNHLY, FYNNEI. This CDR3 has 15 residues. With 10 bases clipped from V and 4 bases from J, the junction kept 11 bases outside the gene matches. CDR3 amino acids: CATHSLAGGRETQYF. Written as DNA, the CDR3 is TGTGCCACCCACAGCCTAGCGGGAGGACGAGAGACCCAGTACTTC.

About this clonotype itself: It may be a read error: a sequence one base away is much more abundant. The chain combines TRBV12-3 or TRBV12-4 with TRBJ1-1; D is uncertain. CDR3 length: 14 amino acids. CDR3 sequence: CAGSFARTGRRAFF. CDR3 sequence (DNA): TGTGCCGGCAGTTTCGCCCGGACTGGGAGGAGAGCTTTCTTT.

This clonotype was recorded a few times. A much larger clone is a single base away; this may be a read error. V gene TRBV7-9 combines with J gene TRBJ2-5, with D possibly TRBD2 on 5 matching bases. The V end lost 1 base, the J end lost 7 bases, and 16 bases lay between the germline ends. Germline CDR1 and CDR2: SEHNR and FQNEAQ (reference sequence). This CDR3 has 15 amino acids. The CDR3 DNA follows: TGTGCCAGCAGCTTAGGGCTCGGGATCCGGGGGACCCAGTACTTC. As protein: CASSLGLGIRGTQYF.

This clonotype was picked up many times. The chain joins TRBV28 to TRBJ2-7, with TRBD1 as a possible D gene (6 bases). Trimming shortened V by 6 bases and J by 2 bases, and 11 bases separated the two germline ends. The CDR3 spans 13 residues. Germline loops: CDR1 MDHEN, CDR2 SYDVKM. CDR3 region: CASSPGTPYEQYF. The CDR3 nucleotides are TGTGCCAGCAGCCCCGGGACACCCTACGAGCAGTACTTC.

Details on this clonotype: At one end, the junction sequence differs from germline, possibly due to a read error. The V gene is TRBV7-2, the J gene TRBJ1-4; weak D call: TRBD1 (6 bases). Germline V lookup: CDR1 SGHTA, CDR2 FQGNSA. This CDR3 contains 15 residues. The CDR3 loop is CAGSLNRATNEKLFF. CDR3 nucleotide sequence: TGTGCCGGCAGCTTAAACAGGGCAACTAATGAAAAACTGTTTTTT.

This clonotype was detected a few times. The V and J genes are TRBV12-3 or TRBV12-4 and TRBJ1-6; no definite D call. The CDR3 has 13 amino acids. Trimming left V 6 bases short and J 10 bases short, with 13 bases between. The CDR3 loop is CASRPRVRSPLHF. Written as DNA, the CDR3 is TGTGCCAGCAGACCTAGGGTGAGGTCACCCCTCCACTTT.

This clonotype was observed many times. The chain employs TRBV10-3 and TRBJ2-7, with D unresolved. The CDR3 consists of 14 residues. Trimming pared 0 bases from V and 0 bases from J, leaving 6 bases between. Per the germline V gene, CDR1 is ENHRY and CDR2 is SYGVKD. The CDR3 DNA sequence: TGTGCCATCAGTGAGTCTTCCGTCTCCTACGAGCAGTACTTC. It encodes CAISESSVSYEQYF.

Regarding this clonotype: Germline is not matched at one junction end, which may reflect a read error. CDR3 bases: TGTGCCAGCAGCCTGGACAGGGGCACTGAAGCTTCCTTT. Residues: CASSLDRGTEASF. The genes are TRBV7-2 and TRBJ1-1, with TRBD1 matching over 9 bases. From germline, CDR1 is SGHTA and CDR2 FQGNSA. The CDR3 length is 13 residues.

The gene calls are TRBV7-2 and TRBJ2-3; 8 bases agree with TRBD1. There are 13 residues in the CDR3. V lost 5 bases, J lost 3 bases, and 1 base stayed unmatched. Germline CDR1 and CDR2: SGHTA and FQGNSA. CDR3 coding DNA: TGTGCCAGCAGCGGACAGGGTACAGATACGCAGTATTTT. As protein: CASSGQGTDTQYF.

This chain uses TRBV20-1 with TRBJ2-5; 7 positions agree with TRBD1. This CDR3 spans 14 amino acids. V shed 7 bases, J shed 9 bases, and the junction held 17 bases outside the gene matches. Germline CDR1 is DFQATT and CDR2 is SNEGSKA (reference sequence). The chain's CDR3 is CSVRGRGRGQPQYF. In DNA form, the CDR3 reads TGCAGTGTCAGAGGCAGAGGAAGGGGACAGCCCCAGTACTTC.

The chain combines TRBV6-1 with TRBJ2-7; TRBD1 or TRBD2 may be the D gene (7 bases each). This CDR3 contains 14 residues. CDR1 and CDR2 (germline): MNHNS, SASEGT. V lost 6 bases, J lost 3 bases, and 15 bases lay in between. The CDR3 region has the DNA TGTGCCAGCAGGGCGGGGGACAGTTACTACGAGCAGTACTTC. This translates into CASRAGDSYYEQYF.

This clonotype occurred many times. This rearrangement joins TRBV20-1 to TRBJ1-5; D might be TRBD1 (5 bases). Germline V gene data show CDR1 as DFQATT and CDR2 as SNEGSKA (reference sequence). The CDR3 length is 15 residues. V was cut by 1 base and J by 5 bases, with 15 bases left in between. CDR3: CSARAGYYPDQPQHF. CDR3 sequence (DNA): TGCAGTGCTAGAGCAGGGTACTACCCAGATCAGCCCCAGCATTTT.

In this sample, this clonotype turned up many times. The rearrangement joins TRBV11-2 to TRBJ2-5; 8 nucleotides match TRBD2. Losses at the gene ends were 5 bases for V and 4 bases for J; bases not matched to a gene: 9. CDR3 length: 15 residues. Germline V lookup: CDR1 SGHAT, CDR2 FQNNGV. CDR3 nucleotides: TGTGCCAGCAGCCCTGCCGGGACTAGTAGAGAGACCCAGTACTTC. It encodes CASSPAGTSRETQYF. Supplemented by reference TRBV11-2 and TRBJ2-5, the full variable domain reads EAGVAQSPRYKIIEKRQSVAFWCNPISGHATLYWYQQILGQGPKLLIQFQNNGVVDDSQLPKDRFSAERLKGVDSTLKIQPAKLEDSAVYLCASSPAGTSRETQYFGPGTRLLVL.

This clonotype was detected many times. J is TRBJ1-1 and V is TRBV9, with a possible D match to TRBD1 (5 bases). V was cut by 0 bases and J by 3 bases, with 12 bases left in between. Germline CDR1 is SGDLS and CDR2 is YYNGEE. CDR3 length: 15 amino acids. The CDR3 coding sequence is TGTGCCAGCAGCGTAGACCTCGGAGGGGACACTGAAGCTTTCTTT. Translating it yields CASSVDLGGDTEAFF.

About this clonotype itself: A much more abundant neighbour one base away suggests this may be a read error. This sequence joins TRBV7-2 and TRBJ2-5, with 7 bases lining up with TRBD2. This CDR3 is 13 amino acids long. The ends lost 8 bases at V and 9 bases at J; junction bases unmatched: 12. CDR1 and CDR2 from the germline V gene are SGHTA and FQGNSA. This CDR3 is CASSFVSGEAQYF. In DNA form, the CDR3 reads TGTGCCAGCTCCTTCGTAAGCGGGGAGGCCCAGTACTTC.

Concerning this clonotype itself: The junction and the germline gene differ at one end; a read error may be behind it. The J gene is TRBJ2-7, the V gene TRBV20-1; D is perhaps TRBD1 (6 bases). The CDR3 extends over 13 amino acids. Looked up from germline, CDR1 is DFQATT and CDR2 is SNEGSKA (reference sequence). The CDR3 region has the DNA TGCAGTGCCAAATTACAGGGAACCTACGAGCAGCACTTC. Its translation is CSAKLQGTYEQHF.

This chain uses TRBV6-6 with TRBJ1-5, with D unresolved. Germline CDR1 reads MNHNY; CDR2 reads SVGAGI (reference sequence). This CDR3 region has 15 residues. Trimming removed 2 bases from V and 3 bases from J, with 11 bases in between. CDR3 amino acids: CASSYDDFYNQPQHF. As DNA, the CDR3 is TGTGCCAGCAGTTACGACGACTTCTACAATCAGCCCCAGCATTTT.

V gene TRBV27 combines with J gene TRBJ2-5; the match to TRBD1 covers 7 bases. Germline CDR1 is MNHEY and CDR2 is SMNVEV (reference sequence). V dropped 6 bases and J dropped 1; count of bases not matched to a gene: 5. The length of the CDR3 is 14 residues. CDR3 region: CASREGTVQETQYF. The CDR3 nucleotides are TGTGCCAGCAGGGAAGGGACAGTCCAAGAGACCCAGTACTTC.

Many counts were recorded for this clonotype. The gene calls are TRBV12-3 or TRBV12-4 and TRBJ2-5; D not resolved. V was pared by 3 bases and J by 6 bases, with 8 bases between. There are 12 residues in the CDR3. CDR3 sequence: CASSFRSKTQYF. The CDR3 region has the DNA TGTGCCAGCAGTTTCAGATCAAAGACCCAGTACTTC.

This clonotype was counted at least ten times. The chain couples TRBV5-1 to TRBJ1-1, with D perhaps matching TRBD1 (6 bases). Trimming cost V 0 bases and J 10 bases, with 10 bases left between them. Germline V gives CDR1 SGHRS, CDR2 YFSETQ. This CDR3 has 12 residues. The CDR3 protein is CASSLDSRGAFF. The CDR3 region has the DNA TGCGCCAGCAGCTTGGATTCCAGGGGAGCTTTCTTT.

This chain joins TRBV10-1 and TRBJ2-3; weak D call: TRBD2 (6 bases). Trimming left V 6 bases short and J 4 bases short, with 14 bases between. Per germline, CDR1 WNHNN and CDR2 SYGVQD (reference sequence). The CDR3 extends over 14 amino acids. This CDR3 is CASRPGLSADTQYF. CDR3 sequence (DNA): TGCGCCAGCAGGCCGGGACTGTCCGCAGATACGCAGTATTTT.

About this clonotype itself: Compared with germline, one end of the junction differs, possibly owing to a read error. V and J are TRBV10-1 and TRBJ2-3; D is unclear. The CDR3 covers 14 residues. Germline V CDR1 and CDR2: WNHNN, SYGVQD (reference sequence). CDR3 bases: TGCGCTAGCAGTGAGTCTAGGTACACAGATACGCAGTATTTT. Translating it yields CASSESRYTDTQYF.

This chain joins TRBV6-5 and TRBJ1-5; D gene uncertain. The CDR3 length is 16 residues. Germline V lookup: CDR1 MNHEY, CDR2 SVGAGI. Deletions cut 4 bases from V and 3 bases from J, with 16 bases between. The DNA of the CDR3 is TGTGCCAGCAGTTCAGACCGTGGAGGGCCCAATCAGCCCCAGCATTTT. Its protein product is CASSSDRGGPNQPQHF.

The rearrangement links TRBV7-2 to TRBJ2-2; 9 nucleotides line up with TRBD2. In germline, CDR1 is SGHTA, CDR2 FQGNSA. CDR3 length equals 17 residues. V was pared by 1 base and J by 2 bases, with 5 bases of the junction left unmatched. Written as DNA, the CDR3 is TGTGCCAGCAGCTTAGACCCTAGCGGGACCAACACCGGGGAGCTGTTTTTT. Translation: CASSLDPSGTNTGELFF.

The sample holds many counts of this clonotype. The V call is TRBV10-3, the J call TRBJ1-5, with no clear D. The germline V gene encodes CDR1 ENHRY and CDR2 SYGVKD. Trimming took 3 bases from V and 5 from J, leaving 5 bases between them. This CDR3 region has 12 residues. The CDR3 nucleotides read TGTGCCATCAGTGAAGGTGATCAGCCCCAGCATTTT. Its protein product is CAISEGDQPQHF.

In this sample, this clonotype turned up once. This sequence joins TRBV9 and TRBJ1-1; no clear D. CDR3 length equals 15 residues. Germline CDR1 SGDLS, CDR2 YYNGEE. V gave up 0 bases and J gave up 4 bases, with 13 bases separating them. The CDR3 DNA is TGTGCCAGCAGCGTAGACCCTGGGCCAGGCACTGAAGCTTTCTTT. As protein: CASSVDPGPGTEAFF.

This clonotype has at least ten counts. The V call is TRBV29-1, the J call TRBJ1-2; D gene ambiguous. V lost 5 bases and J lost 8, with 9 bases in between. CDR1 and CDR2 (germline): SQVTM, ANQGSEA. The CDR3 consists of 10 residues. The CDR3 sequence is CSVLVRGYTF. As DNA, the CDR3 is TGCAGCGTTCTAGTGCGGGGCTACACCTTC.